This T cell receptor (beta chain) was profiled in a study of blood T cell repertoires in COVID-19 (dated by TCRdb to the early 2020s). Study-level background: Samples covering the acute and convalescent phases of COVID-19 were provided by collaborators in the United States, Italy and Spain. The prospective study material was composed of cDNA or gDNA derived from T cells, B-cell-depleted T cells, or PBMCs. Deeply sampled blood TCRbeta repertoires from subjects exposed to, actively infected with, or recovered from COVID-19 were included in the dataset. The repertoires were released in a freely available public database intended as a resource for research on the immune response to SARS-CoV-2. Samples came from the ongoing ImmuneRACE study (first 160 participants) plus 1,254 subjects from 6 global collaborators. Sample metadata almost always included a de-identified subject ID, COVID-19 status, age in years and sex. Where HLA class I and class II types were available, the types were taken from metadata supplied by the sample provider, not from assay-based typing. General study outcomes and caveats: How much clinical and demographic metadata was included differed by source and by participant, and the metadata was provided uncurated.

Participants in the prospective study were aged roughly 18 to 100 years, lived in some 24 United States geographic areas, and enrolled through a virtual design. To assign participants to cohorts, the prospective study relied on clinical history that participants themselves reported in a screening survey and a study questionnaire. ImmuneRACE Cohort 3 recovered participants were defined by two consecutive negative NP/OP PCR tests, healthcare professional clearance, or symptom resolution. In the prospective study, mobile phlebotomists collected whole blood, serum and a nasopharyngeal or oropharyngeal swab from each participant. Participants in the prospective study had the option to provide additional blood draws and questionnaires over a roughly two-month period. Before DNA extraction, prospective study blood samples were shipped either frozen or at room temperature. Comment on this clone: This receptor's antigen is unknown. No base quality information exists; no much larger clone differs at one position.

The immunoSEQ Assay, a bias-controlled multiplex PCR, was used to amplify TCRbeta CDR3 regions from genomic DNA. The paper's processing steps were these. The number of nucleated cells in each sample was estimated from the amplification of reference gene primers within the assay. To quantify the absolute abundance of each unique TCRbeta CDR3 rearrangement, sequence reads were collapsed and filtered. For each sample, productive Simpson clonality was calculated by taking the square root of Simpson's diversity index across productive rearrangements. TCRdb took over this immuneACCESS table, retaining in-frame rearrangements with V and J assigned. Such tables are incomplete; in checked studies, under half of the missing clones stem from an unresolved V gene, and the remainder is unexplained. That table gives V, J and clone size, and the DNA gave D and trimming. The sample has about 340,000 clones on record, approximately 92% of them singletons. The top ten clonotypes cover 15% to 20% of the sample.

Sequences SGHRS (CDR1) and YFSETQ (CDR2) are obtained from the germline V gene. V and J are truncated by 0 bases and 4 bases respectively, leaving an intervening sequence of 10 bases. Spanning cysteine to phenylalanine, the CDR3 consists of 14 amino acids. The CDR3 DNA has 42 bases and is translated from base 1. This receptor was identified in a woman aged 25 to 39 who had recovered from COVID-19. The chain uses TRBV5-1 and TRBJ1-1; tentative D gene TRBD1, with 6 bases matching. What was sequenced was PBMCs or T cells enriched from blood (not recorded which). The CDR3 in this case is CASSLDREGTEAFF. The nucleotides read TGCGCCAGCAGCTTGGACAGGGAGGGCACTGAAGCTTTCTTT.